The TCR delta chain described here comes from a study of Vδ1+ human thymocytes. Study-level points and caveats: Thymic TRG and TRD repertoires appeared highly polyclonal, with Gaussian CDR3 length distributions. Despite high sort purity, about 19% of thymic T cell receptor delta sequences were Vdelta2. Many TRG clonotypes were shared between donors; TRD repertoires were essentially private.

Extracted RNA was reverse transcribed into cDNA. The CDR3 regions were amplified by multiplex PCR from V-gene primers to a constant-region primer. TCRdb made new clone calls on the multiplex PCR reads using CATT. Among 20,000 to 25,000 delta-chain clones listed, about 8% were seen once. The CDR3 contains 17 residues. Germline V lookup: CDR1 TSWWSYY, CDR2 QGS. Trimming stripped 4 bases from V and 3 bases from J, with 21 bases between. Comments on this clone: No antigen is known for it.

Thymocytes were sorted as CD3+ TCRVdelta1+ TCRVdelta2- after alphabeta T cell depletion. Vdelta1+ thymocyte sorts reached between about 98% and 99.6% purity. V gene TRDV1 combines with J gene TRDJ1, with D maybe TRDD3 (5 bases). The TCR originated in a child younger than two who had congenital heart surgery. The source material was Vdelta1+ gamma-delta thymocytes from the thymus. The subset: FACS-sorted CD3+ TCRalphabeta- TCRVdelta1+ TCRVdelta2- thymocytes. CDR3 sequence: CALGAGVPRLGADKLIF. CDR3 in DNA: TGTGCTCTTGGGGCCGGGGTTCCGCGTCTTGGGGCCGATAAACTCATCTTT.